Described below is a single TCR beta chain sequence and its context. CDR1 is LNHDA, CDR2 SQIVND, per germline (reference sequence). This CDR3 has 14 amino acids. V dropped 5 bases and J dropped 5 bases, with 13 bases sitting between them. Unique molecular identifiers were incorporated when the TCRbeta library was constructed. TCRdb ran MiXCR on the PCR reads and lists one entry per CDR3 protein. Altogether around 700,000 distinct CDR3 sequences are present, about an eighth being singletons, with the ten largest covering 0.79%. This sample was included in a study of T-cell reconstitution after alpha-beta-depleted transplantation in children.

The source was PBMCs, collected before TCRalphabeta/CD19-depleted stem cell transplant. The clonotype was recovered from a girl aged 2-15 years with congenital amegakaryocytic thrombocytopenia, due to receive a stem cell transplant. This chain links TRBV19 with TRBJ2-1; D may match TRBD1 or TRBD2 (5 bases each). The CDR3 DNA reads TGTGCCAGTAGTGTGTGGGACCTCGACAATGAGCAGTTCTTC. This codes for CASSVWDLDNEQFF.